This TCR beta chain was captured in a study of T cell repertoires in cytomegalovirus infection. Study-wide background: The public TCR beta signatures pointed to both CMV infection and matching HLA type.

TCRdb itself ran the reads through MiXCR, one entry per CDR3 protein. There are approximately 500,000 distinct CDR3 sequences in the sample; 16% occur only once, and roughly a quarter lies in the top ten. CDR1 is MNHEY and CDR2 is SMNVEV in the germline V gene (reference sequence). V shed 8 bases and J shed 3 bases, with 14 bases lying between them. This CDR3 is 14 amino acids long. The material sequenced was CD8+ T cells from PBMCs. J is TRBJ1-5 and V is TRBV27, with D maybe TRBD1 (6 bases). This receptor was taken from a human donor in good health (CMV status not recorded). Some clones in this sample may be carry-over from other donors' samples. This chain's CDR3 is CASAKTGFNQPQHF. The DNA for the CDR3 is TGTGCCAGCGCGAAAACAGGGTTCAATCAGCCCCAGCATTTT.